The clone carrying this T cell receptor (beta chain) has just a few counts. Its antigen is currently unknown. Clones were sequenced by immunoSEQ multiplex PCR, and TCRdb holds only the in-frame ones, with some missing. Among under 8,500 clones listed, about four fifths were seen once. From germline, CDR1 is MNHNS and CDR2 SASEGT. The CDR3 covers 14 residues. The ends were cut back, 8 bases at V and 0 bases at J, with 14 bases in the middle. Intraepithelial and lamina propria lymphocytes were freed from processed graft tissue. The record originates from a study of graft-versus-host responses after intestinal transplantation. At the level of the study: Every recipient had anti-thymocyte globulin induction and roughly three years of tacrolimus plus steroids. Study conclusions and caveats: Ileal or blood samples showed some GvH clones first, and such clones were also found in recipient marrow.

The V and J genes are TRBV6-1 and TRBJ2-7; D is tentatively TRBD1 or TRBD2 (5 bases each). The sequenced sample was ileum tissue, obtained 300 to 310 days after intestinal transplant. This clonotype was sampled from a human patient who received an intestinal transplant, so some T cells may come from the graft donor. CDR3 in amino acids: CASLGDGSSYEQYF. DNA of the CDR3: TGTGCCAGCCTCGGGGACGGAAGCTCCTACGAGCAGTACTTC.